This TCR beta chain was obtained from a study of control samples from healthy donors and cancer patients. Assay used: immunoSEQ multiplex PCR; TCRdb lists only in-frame clones, some missing. The data show about 140,000 clones, roughly nine tenths seen once. Per the germline V gene, CDR1 is MNHEY and CDR2 is SVGAGI. CDR3 size: 15 residues. V was pared by 7 bases and J by 2 bases, with 17 bases between. Sequencing input: blood. The chain joins TRBV6-5 to TRBJ1-1, with D unresolved. The source is a man between 18 and 35 years old in good health. The CDR3 spells CASTLRADLNTEAFF. In DNA, the CDR3 is TGTGCCAGCACCTTAAGAGCAGATTTAAACACTGAAGCTTTCTTT.